Shown below are 6 T cell receptor beta chains from a single sample sequenced in a study of CD8 T cells in ankylosing spondylitis. Study-level points and caveats: One TCR beta motif, made up of seven to nine highly homologous variants, appeared characteristic of ankylosing spondylitis blood.

One entry per CDR3 protein results from TCRdb running MiXCR on the 5' RACE reads. The sample shows about 800,000 distinct CDR3 sequences, roughly 12% of them seen only once. The antigens of these receptors remain unknown. The sample was blood, either unsorted or a sorted T cell fraction (not recorded which). These receptors were collected from a male donor with ankylosing spondylitis.

CDR3 loop: CSARDPTGEDETQYF. CDR3 nucleotide sequence: TGCAGTGCTAGAGATCCCACAGGGGAGGACGAGACCCAGTACTTC. V is TRBV20-1 and J is TRBJ2-5; TRBD1 might be the D (7 bases). Per germline, CDR1 DFQATT and CDR2 SNEGSKA (reference sequence). The CDR3 totals 15 residues. V dropped 0 bases and J dropped 5 bases, with 16 bases sitting between them.

The CDR3 DNA reads as TGTGCCAGCAGCCCCGAGGGCAGGCTAAATTCACCCCTCCACTTT. Encoded protein: CASSPEGRLNSPLHF. V and J are TRBV4-2 and TRBJ1-6; D is unresolved. With 4 bases removed from V and 7 bases from J, the gap between germline ends came to 14 bases. The CDR3 sequence is 15 residues long. Looked up from germline, CDR1 is LGHNA and CDR2 is YNFKEQ.

This clonotype was seen a few times. The chain links TRBV4-3 to TRBJ1-1; TRBD1 is a possible D gene (6 bases). This CDR3 is built from 14 residues. V was cut by 0 bases and J by 3 bases, with 8 bases left in between. From germline, CDR1 is LGHNA and CDR2 YSLEER. The CDR3 DNA is TGCGCCAGCAGCCAAGATGGACAGCACACTGAAGCTTTCTTT. Its translation is CASSQDGQHTEAFF.

This clonotype came up a few times. This rearrangement joins TRBV18 to TRBJ2-3, with D hard to call. Germline assignment: CDR1 KGHSH and CDR2 LQKENI. V dropped 3 bases and J dropped 2 bases, with 9 bases sitting between them. This CDR3 has 14 residues. The CDR3 DNA follows: TGTGCCAGCTCACCCGATTCGGTCACAGATACGCAGTATTTT. Its translation: CASSPDSVTDTQYF.

A few counts support this clonotype. This sequence joins TRBV6-2 or TRBV6-3 and TRBJ1-1; D remains ambiguous. V shed 6 bases and J shed 3 bases, with 14 bases lying between them. The CDR3 loop spans 14 amino acids. Germline V gene sequence: CDR1 MNHEY, CDR2 SVGEGT. The CDR3 reads CASSAMGSYTEAFF. DNA for the CDR3: TGTGCCAGCAGCGCTATGGGCAGTTACACTGAAGCTTTCTTT.

Many counts were recorded for this clonotype. One end of the junction is discordant with germline, which a read error may explain. The genes are TRBV7-7 and TRBJ2-1, with unresolved D. Germline V gene sequence: CDR1 SSHAT, CDR2 FNYEAQ (reference sequence). CDR3 size: 14 residues. The CDR3 coding sequence is TGTGCTAGCAGCTCAACGCTAGGAGCAAGTGAGCAGTTCTTC. The encoded protein is CASSSTLGASEQFF.